The next 10 T cell receptor beta chains were all read from a single sample in a study of T cell responses to AZD1222 COVID-19 vaccine. Libraries were prepared by immunoSEQ multiplex PCR; TCRdb keeps only in-frame clonotypes and omits some of them. The top ten hold 1% to 1.5% of the sample, which has 150,000 or so clones, about 91% seen once. The material was peripheral blood, obtained 28 days after the second AZD1222 dose. The receptors were gathered from an adult who received the AZD1222 COVID-19 vaccine.

The CDR3 sequence is CASSLSREQQPQHF. The DNA for the CDR3 is TGTGCCAGCAGCTTATCGAGGGAACAACAGCCCCAGCATTTT. The chain couples TRBV7-8 to TRBJ1-5, with D uncertain. V gave up 2 bases and J gave up 7 bases, with 12 bases separating them. The CDR3 length is 14 residues. CDR1 SGHVS and CDR2 FQNEAQ come from the germline V gene.

This rearrangement joins TRBV7-2 to TRBJ2-1; 9 bases line up with TRBD2. Germline CDR1 and CDR2: SGHTA and FQGNSA. This CDR3 is built from 16 residues. V was pared by 1 base and J by 3 bases, with 4 bases of the junction left unmatched. CDR3 in amino acids: CASSLGLAVNYNEQFF. CDR3 coding DNA: TGTGCCAGCAGCTTAGGACTAGCGGTTAACTACAATGAGCAGTTCTTC.

V is TRBV12-3 or TRBV12-4 and J is TRBJ1-4; 9 bases match TRBD1. This CDR3 contains 13 residues. V was clipped by 4 bases and J by 8 bases; unmatched bases: 2. The CDR3 protein is CASSSGQGEKLFF. CDR3 bases: TGTGCCAGCAGTTCTGGACAGGGGGAAAAACTGTTTTTT.

This chain joins TRBV9 and TRBJ2-7; 10 nucleotides align to TRBD1. This CDR3 region has 16 residues. CDR1 SGDLS and CDR2 YYNGEE come from the germline V gene. Germline trimming cut 0 bases from V and 3 bases from J; bases unmatched to any gene: 6. CDR3 coding DNA: TGTGCCAGCAGCGTAGACCCGGGACAGGGGAACTACGAGCAGTACTTC. As protein: CASSVDPGQGNYEQYF.

V gene TRBV5-1 combines with J gene TRBJ2-7; 10 bases are a match to TRBD1. From germline, CDR1 is SGHRS and CDR2 YFSETQ. The CDR3 spans 15 residues. Trimming removed 0 bases from V and 3 bases from J; junction bases left unmatched: 3. DNA for the CDR3: TGCGCCAGCAGCTTGGAGACAGGGGGCGGCTACGAGCAGTACTTC. Its translation is CASSLETGGGYEQYF.

The chain links TRBV7-9 to TRBJ1-5; TRBD1 might be the D (6 bases). V was clipped by 0 bases and J by 2 bases, with 11 bases between them. Per germline, CDR1 SEHNR and CDR2 FQNEAQ (reference sequence). The CDR3 is made up of 16 amino acids. CDR3 sequence (DNA): TGTGCCAGCAGCTTAGCGCAGGGGCGCGGCAATCAGCCCCAGCATTTT. This encodes CASSLAQGRGNQPQHF.

The rearrangement uses TRBV4-3 and TRBJ2-2, with 7 bases that match TRBD2. Germline loops: CDR1 LGHNA, CDR2 YSLEER. The CDR3 loop spans 15 amino acids. V gave up 2 bases and J gave up 7 bases; unmatched junction bases: 7. CDR3 DNA sequence: TGCGCCAGCAGCCAACTGACAGTAGCGGGCGGGGAGCTGTTTTTT. This codes for CASSQLTVAGGELFF.

The chain employs TRBV5-4 and TRBJ2-6; a possible D gene is TRBD2 (5 bases). The CDR3 is made up of 17 amino acids. The germline CDR1 and CDR2 sequences are SGHNT and YYREEE (reference sequence). The ends were cut back, 1 base at V and 1 base at J, with 12 bases in the middle. In nucleotides, the CDR3 is TGTGCCAGCAGCTTGTTGCTAGCCAGGTCTGGGGCCAACGTCCTGACTTTC. Amino acids: CASSLLLARSGANVLTF. Based on the CDR3 plus reference TRBV5-4 and TRBJ2-6, the full variable domain is ETGVTQSPTHLIKTRGQQVTLRCSSQSGHNTVSWYQQALGQGPQFIFQYYREEENGRGNFPPRFSGLQFPNYSSELNVNALELDDSALYLCASSLLLARSGANVLTFGAGSRLTVL.

With respect to this clone: This specimen includes other DNA sequences encoding the same CDR3. The chain joins TRBV18 to TRBJ2-5; D unclear. The ends were cut back, 3 bases at V and 4 bases at J, with 3 bases in the middle. The CDR3 runs to 11 residues. From germline, CDR1 is KGHSH and CDR2 LQKENI. CDR3 nucleotide sequence: TGTGCCAGCTCACCGGGAGAGACCCAGTACTTC. As protein: CASSPGETQYF.

Many counts were recorded for this clone. The rearrangement links TRBV6-4 to TRBJ2-1, with D unresolved. The V end lost 0 bases, the J end lost 3 bases, and 3 bases lay between the germline ends. The CDR3 covers 13 residues. Germline CDR1 MRHNA, CDR2 SNTAGT. This CDR3 is CASSDSDYNEQFF. The DNA for the CDR3 is TGTGCCAGCAGTGACTCGGACTACAATGAGCAGTTCTTC.